This entry features one TCR beta chain sequence. CDR1 and CDR2 from the germline V gene are MNHEY and SMNVEV (reference sequence). The V end was cut by 5 bases, the J end by 11 bases, with 18 bases between. The CDR3 is 13 amino acids. The data belong to a study of T cell changes during pregnancy in multiple sclerosis. TCRdb's copy holds only in-frame clones and misses some; the assay was immunoSEQ multiplex PCR. The sample contains about 36,000 clones, more than 75% of which appear only once. The clonotype comes from a female donor with multiple sclerosis, enrolled in a pregnancy study. The specimen was CD4+ T cells from peripheral blood mononuclear cells, collected in the first trimester of pregnancy. The chain uses TRBV27 and TRBJ1-2; D not resolved. CDR3 sequence (DNA): TGTGCCAGCAGTCACCCGGACTCAATTGGGTACACCTTC. This translates into CASSHPDSIGYTF.